This entry concerns a single T cell receptor (beta chain). Isolated RNA was reverse transcribed in full, so expressed TCRB transcripts were sequenced. Libraries were prepared by immunoSEQ multiplex PCR; TCRdb keeps only in-frame clonotypes and omits some of them. The table shows 850,000 to 900,000 clones, with roughly 15% occurring only once. These data come from a study of beta chain features in type 1 diabetes. V lost 4 bases and J 5 bases, leaving 16 bases between the germline ends. From germline, CDR1 is MGHDK and CDR2 SYGVNS. The CDR3 runs 15 residues. The receptor comes from a woman between 18 and 30 years old in good health. Sequencing was done on a sample of naive CD4+ T cells from blood. V gene TRBV25-1 combines with J gene TRBJ2-3; no definite D call. The CDR3 reads CASSALGAGRDTQYF. The CDR3 region has the DNA TGTGCCAGCAGTGCTCTTGGAGCAGGACGAGATACGCAGTATTTT.